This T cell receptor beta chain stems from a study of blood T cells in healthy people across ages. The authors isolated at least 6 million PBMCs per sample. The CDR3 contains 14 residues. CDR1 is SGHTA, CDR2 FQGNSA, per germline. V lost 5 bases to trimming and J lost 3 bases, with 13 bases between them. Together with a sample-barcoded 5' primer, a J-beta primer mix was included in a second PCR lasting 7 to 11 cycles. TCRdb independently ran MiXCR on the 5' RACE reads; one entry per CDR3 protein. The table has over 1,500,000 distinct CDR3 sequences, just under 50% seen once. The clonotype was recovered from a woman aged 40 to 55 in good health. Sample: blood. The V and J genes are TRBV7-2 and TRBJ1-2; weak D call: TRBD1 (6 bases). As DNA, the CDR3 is TGTGCCAGCAGCGCCGGACAGATAGACTATGGCTACACCTTC. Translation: CASSAGQIDYGYTF.